One sample yielded the 16 T cell receptor beta chains listed below, sequenced in a study of blood T cell repertoires in COVID-19. Using immunoSEQ multiplex PCR, the repertoire was profiled, and TCRdb retains in-frame clones only, with some absent. The sample lists some 170,000 clones, around 76% seen once, with almost 8.5% in the top ten. Sequencing was performed on peripheral blood. The receptor set was obtained from an older woman with acute or convalescent COVID-19.

The chain has TRBV2 and TRBJ1-2; D is unclear. The CDR3 is 14 residues long. Germline CDR1 reads SNHLY; CDR2 reads FYNNEI. V shed 4 bases and J shed 0 bases, with 9 bases lying between them. The CDR3 sequence: CASSGLLSNYGYTF. As DNA, the CDR3 is TGTGCCAGCAGTGGTCTTCTATCTAACTATGGCTACACCTTC.

This clone came up a few times. In nucleotides, the CDR3 is TGTGCCAGCAGTTTAGGGGGACAGAGCTTAAACTATGGCTACACCTTC. Translating gives CASSLGGQSLNYGYTF. The rearrangement joins TRBV28 to TRBJ1-2, with 7 positions matching TRBD1. Germline lookup yields CDR1 MDHEN and CDR2 SYDVKM. CDR3 size: 16 residues. With 2 bases clipped from V and 2 bases from J, the junction kept 8 bases outside the gene matches.

The genes are TRBV28 and TRBJ2-2; TRBD2 might be the D (5 bases). CDR3 length: 16 residues. CDR1 and CDR2 from the germline V gene are MDHEN and SYDVKM. The V end lost 4 bases, the J end lost 3 bases, and 15 bases lay between the germline ends. The DNA of the CDR3 is TGTGCCAGCAGTTCGAGACCGGGAATTTACACCGGGGAGCTGTTTTTT. Its protein product is CASSSRPGIYTGELFF.

The genes are TRBV4-1 and TRBJ1-2; a weak D match, TRBD1 (6 bases). The CDR3 has 15 residues. V was cut by 3 bases and J by 7 bases, with 18 bases left in between. Germline values: CDR1 MGHRA, CDR2 YSYEKL. CDR3 region: CASSHRGGFSGGYTF. The DNA of the CDR3 is TGCGCCAGCAGCCATAGGGGGGGGTTCTCGGGTGGCTACACCTTC.

This sequence joins TRBV19 and TRBJ2-7; a possible D gene is TRBD1 (6 bases). Between the trimmed V and J ends, which lost 3 bases and 2 bases, there was a span of 11 bases. CDR3 length: 14 residues. Germline loops: CDR1 LNHDA, CDR2 SQIVND (reference sequence). CDR3 sequence reads: CASSILQGPYEQYF. The CDR3 bases are TGTGCCAGTAGTATTTTACAGGGCCCCTACGAGCAGTACTTC.

The chain carries TRBV19 and TRBJ1-5, with 8 positions matching TRBD1. V was pared by 0 bases and J by 7 bases, with 5 bases of the junction left unmatched. CDR3 size: 15 residues. The germline CDR1 and CDR2 sequences are LNHDA and SQIVND (reference sequence). The CDR3 DNA is TGTGCCAGTAGTATAGACCGACAGGGGAGGCAGCCCCAGCATTTT. As protein: CASSIDRQGRQPQHF.

The chain employs TRBV30 and TRBJ2-5, with 12 bases matching TRBD2. CDR1 GTSNPN and CDR2 SVGIG come from the germline V gene (reference sequence). CDR3 length equals 14 residues. V was clipped by 4 bases and J by 3 bases; unmatched bases: 3. CDR3 in amino acids: CAWNGLAGKETQYF. For the CDR3, the DNA is TGTGCCTGGAACGGACTAGCGGGAAAAGAGACCCAGTACTTC.

V and J are TRBV20-1 and TRBJ1-1; D is unclear. The germline gives CDR1 DFQATT, CDR2 SNEGSKA (reference sequence). The length of the CDR3 is 13 residues. The ends were cut back, 3 bases at V and 5 bases at J, with 13 bases in the middle. The CDR3 loop is CSASIYRDTEAFF. In nucleotides, the CDR3 is TGCAGTGCTAGTATATATCGGGATACTGAAGCTTTCTTT.

This clone appeared once. The chain joins TRBV6-5 to TRBJ1-1; D not certain. Germline V gives CDR1 MNHEY, CDR2 SVGAGI. The CDR3 spans 14 residues. V was clipped by 0 bases and J by 1 base, with 6 bases between them. Written as DNA, the CDR3 is TGTGCCAGCAGTTACTCGAGAGAGAACACTGAAGCTTTCTTT. Translated, it gives CASSYSRENTEAFF.

The chain employs TRBV7-8 and TRBJ1-6; tentative D call: TRBD1 (5 bases). Trimming removed 3 bases from V and 9 bases from J, with 15 bases in between. This CDR3 is built from 15 residues. Germline lookup yields CDR1 SGHVS and CDR2 FQNEAQ. The CDR3 loop is CASSFQFPQGSPLHF. The CDR3 DNA reads TGTGCCAGCAGCTTTCAGTTCCCCCAGGGTTCACCCCTCCACTTT.

The chain links TRBV16 to TRBJ1-1; D gene uncertain. Trimming removed 0 bases at V and 0 bases at J, with 8 bases between. In germline, CDR1 is KGHSY, CDR2 FQNENV. The CDR3 runs 15 residues. CDR3 sequence: CASSQSVRVNTEAFF. Here the CDR3 DNA reads TGTGCCAGCAGCCAATCTGTGCGGGTGAACACTGAAGCTTTCTTT.

A single count supports this clone. This chain joins TRBV6-5 and TRBJ1-1; D unclear. The germline V gene encodes CDR1 MNHEY and CDR2 SVGAGI. The CDR3 covers 14 residues. V lost 4 bases to trimming and J lost 0 bases, with 9 bases between them. CDR3 nucleotides: TGTGCCAGCAGTTCGTTAGAGATGAACACTGAAGCTTTCTTT. This gives the protein CASSSLEMNTEAFF.

The chain is built from TRBV27 and TRBJ1-1; TRBD1 aligns across 8 bases. CDR3 length: 13 residues. The V gene's germline CDR1 is MNHEY and CDR2 SMNVEV (reference sequence). V gave up 5 bases and J gave up 5 bases; unmatched junction bases: 4. The CDR3 DNA is TGTGCCAGCAGTGCACAGGGGGTGACTGAAGCTTTCTTT. Residues: CASSAQGVTEAFF.

V usage is TRBV7-9 and J usage is TRBJ2-5, with D tentatively TRBD2 (6 bases). The germline V and J ends were trimmed by 5 bases and 5 bases, with 12 bases remaining between them. The germline gives CDR1 SEHNR, CDR2 FQNEAQ (reference sequence). This CDR3 is built from 13 residues. CDR3 nucleotide sequence: TGTGCCAGCAGCCCGCTAGCGTCCGAGACCCAGTACTTC. Its translation is CASSPLASETQYF.

The chain combines TRBV25-1 with TRBJ2-7, with D perhaps TRBD1 (5 bases). The CDR3 is made up of 13 amino acids. The germline gives CDR1 MGHDK, CDR2 SYGVNS. V was clipped by 4 bases and J by 4 bases, with 11 bases between them. The CDR3 DNA sequence: TGTGCCAGCAGTGCAGCAGGGTGGTACGAGCAGTACTTC. Its protein product is CASSAAGWYEQYF.

The chain joins TRBV30 to TRBJ2-7; 8 nucleotides match TRBD1. Germline V gives CDR1 GTSNPN, CDR2 SVGIG (reference sequence). The trim removed 0 bases at V and 3 bases at J, leaving 10 bases unmatched. There are 16 residues in the CDR3. The CDR3: CAWSVHGQGADYEQYF. The CDR3 DNA is TGTGCCTGGAGTGTACATGGACAGGGTGCCGACTACGAGCAGTACTTC.